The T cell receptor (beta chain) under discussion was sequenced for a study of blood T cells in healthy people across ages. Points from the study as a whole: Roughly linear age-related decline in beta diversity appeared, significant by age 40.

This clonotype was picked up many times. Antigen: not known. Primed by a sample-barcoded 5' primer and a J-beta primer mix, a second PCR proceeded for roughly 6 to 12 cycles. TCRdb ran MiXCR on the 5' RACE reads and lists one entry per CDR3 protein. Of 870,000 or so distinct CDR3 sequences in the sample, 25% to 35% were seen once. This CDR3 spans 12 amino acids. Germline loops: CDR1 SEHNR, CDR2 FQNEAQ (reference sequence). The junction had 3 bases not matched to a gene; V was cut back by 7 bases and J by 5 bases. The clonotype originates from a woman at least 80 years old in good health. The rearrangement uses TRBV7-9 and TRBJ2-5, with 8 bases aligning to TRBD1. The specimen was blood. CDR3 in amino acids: CASTGGGETQYF. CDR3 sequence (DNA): TGTGCCAGCACAGGGGGCGGCGAGACCCAGTACTTC.